This T cell receptor (beta chain) comes out of a study of blood T cell repertoires in COVID-19. From germline, CDR1 is MDHEN and CDR2 SYDVKM. The CDR3 has 13 amino acids. The V end lost 5 bases, the J end lost 3 bases, and 11 bases lay between the germline ends. Measured with immunoSEQ multiplex PCR; TCRdb has only the in-frame clones, and not every one. Of roughly 100,000 clones in the sample, roughly 79% are singletons; the top ten hold 4.5% to 5.5%. Enrolment of Seattle patients took place during active infection, and they were followed longitudinally. Specimen: peripheral blood. The TCR was taken from a man older than 75 with COVID-19, enrolled during active disease. This sequence joins TRBV28 and TRBJ2-7; D remains unclear. CDR3 sequence reads: CASSLSTIYEQYF. CDR3 bases: TGTGCCAGCAGTCTCTCCACTATCTACGAGCAGTACTTC.